What follows is one T cell receptor beta chain and its context. This sample is part of a study of shared clonotypes between healthy human individuals. V gave up 3 bases and J gave up 0 bases, with 12 bases separating them. CDR1 KGHSH and CDR2 LQKENI come from the germline V gene. The CDR3 has 15 residues. Assay used: immunoSEQ multiplex PCR; TCRdb lists only in-frame clones, some missing. The sample carries roughly 330,000 clones, roughly 70% recorded once. The sequenced material came from memory CD4+ T cells sorted from blood. The subset denotes: CD45RA-negative fraction. This TCR derives from a man younger than 45 in good health. The V and J genes are TRBV18 and TRBJ2-7, with D possibly matching TRBD2 (5 bases). CDR3 sequence reads: CASSPSAEPSYEQYF. The DNA for the CDR3 is TGTGCCAGCTCACCCTCAGCGGAACCCTCCTACGAGCAGTACTTC.